The rows below give T cell receptor beta chains drawn from one sample of a study of technical replicates of blood from a handful of donors. Using immunoSEQ multiplex PCR, the repertoire was profiled, and TCRdb retains in-frame clones only, with some absent. The sample shows around 100,000 clones, 95% of them seen only once. The sequencing sample was made of T cells isolated from PBMCs. The receptors were sampled from a human donor in good health. CDR3s include the opening cysteine and the closing phenylalanine or tryptophan. The order of the fields is J gene, V gene, CDR3 protein.

J: TRBJ2-3
V: TRBV7-2
CDR3: CASSLGTSTDTQYF

J: TRBJ2-2
V: TRBV28
CDR3: CASVTRDRVVSGELFF

J: TRBJ2-1
V: TRBV10-1
CDR3: CASSDAVYNEQFF

J: TRBJ2-7
V: TRBV19
CDR3: CASSSSGRAYEQYF

J: TRBJ1-5
V: TRBV28
CDR3: CASRNTQGPYTPQHF

J: TRBJ1-1
V: TRBV6-1
CDR3: CASTPGGEAFF

J: TRBJ1-2
V: TRBV6-1
CDR3: CAGRTVGYTF

J: TRBJ2-1
V: TRBV5-1
CDR3: CASSLVSGVINNEQFF

J: TRBJ1-5
V: TRBV7-2
CDR3: CASSSYGQGFNQPQHF

J: TRBJ2-5
V: TRBV7-2
CDR3: CASSLVGLAGAQETQYF

J: TRBJ2-5
V: TRBV9
CDR3: CASSGLQGTETQYF

J: TRBJ2-7
V: TRBV5-4
CDR3: CASRMDPSGRDTSSYEQYF

J: TRBJ1-4
V: TRBV29-1
CDR3: CSVEIRVGEKLFF

J: TRBJ2-4
V: TRBV7-9
CDR3: CASISTGGEAKNIQYF

J: TRBJ2-5
V: TRBV5-1
CDR3: CASSPRTGEETQYF

J: TRBJ2-5
V: TRBV15
CDR3: CATSREDPNLAGVGYGETQYF

J: TRBJ1-2
V: TRBV7-3
CDR3: CASSKDSGYGYTF

J: TRBJ2-7
V: TRBV15
CDR3: CATSRTGQGPYSYEQYF

J: TRBJ2-7
V: TRBV9
CDR3: CASSVAGPSYEQYF

J: TRBJ2-1
V: TRBV6-6
CDR3: CASRTSLAGGEREQFF

J: TRBJ2-3
V: TRBV30
CDR3: CAWSVFRDTQYF

J: TRBJ2-3
V: TRBV2
CDR3: CASGPFTDTQYF

J: TRBJ1-5
V: TRBV7-9
CDR3: CASSLEGADNQPQHF

J: TRBJ2-3
V: TRBV6-1
CDR3: CASSEVSTDTQYF

J: TRBJ1-2
V: TRBV20-1
CDR3: CSARGAAGYTF

J: TRBJ1-1
V: TRBV29-1
CDR3: CSVRVGGTSNTEAFF

J: TRBJ1-3
V: TRBV10-3
CDR3: CAISGGDSSGNTIYF

J: TRBJ2-1
V: TRBV9
CDR3: CASSAEAGGRGEQFF

J: TRBJ1-1
V: TRBV5-1
CDR3: CASSPGDRGRRNTEAFF

J: TRBJ2-3
V: TRBV7-3
CDR3: CASSLPHTDTQYF

J: TRBJ2-7
V: TRBV7-8
CDR3: CASSSDRGVNEQYF

J: TRBJ2-1
V: TRBV25-1
CDR3: CASSDPAENEQFF

J: TRBJ1-2
V: TRBV5-4
CDR3: CASSSRAVGYGYTF

J: TRBJ2-1
V: TRBV10-2
CDR3: CASSESPSAPSYNEQFF

J: TRBJ2-1
V: TRBV19
CDR3: CASSISPSSYNEQFF

J: TRBJ1-3
V: TRBV18
CDR3: CASGPKGPGNTIYF

J: TRBJ2-1
V: TRBV27
CDR3: CASSPFEVNEQFF

J: TRBJ2-7
V: TRBV11-2
CDR3: CASSILNLGLVSSEQYF

J: TRBJ1-2
V: TRBV5-5
CDR3: CASRNGGQALWGYTF

J: TRBJ2-7
V: TRBV6-5
CDR3: CASSYGTGAYEQYF

J: TRBJ1-3
V: TRBV15
CDR3: CATSRDWGVGNTIYF

J: TRBJ2-1
V: TRBV30
CDR3: CAWSVSGTSYNEQFF

J: TRBJ1-1
V: TRBV6-1
CDR3: CASGKTENTEAFF

J: TRBJ2-1
V: TRBV2
CDR3: CASNDRVAGYNEQFF